These 23 T cell receptor beta chains were all obtained from the same sample, sequenced in a study of tumor and adjacent non-tumor tissue in lung cancer. TCRbeta libraries were built with three rounds of nested PCR, modified from ARM-PCR. In TCRdb, the multiplex PCR reads were re-called with MiXCR into one record per CDR3 protein. The top ten hold roughly 25% of the sample, which has almost 75,000 distinct CDR3 sequences, roughly 70% seen once. No cell sorting was done before RNA was extracted from the tissue. The normal lung tissue was taken more than 3 cm from the tumor edge. Material for sequencing was distant non-tumor lung tissue. The receptors were gathered from a woman in her forties or fifties with non-small cell lung cancer.

As for this clonotype: A much larger clonotype is one base distant, so this may be a read error. The chain carries TRBV30 and TRBJ1-1, with D perhaps matching TRBD1 (5 bases). CDR1 GTSNPN and CDR2 SVGIG come from the germline V gene (reference sequence). V gave up 7 bases and J gave up 7 bases, with 16 bases separating them. This CDR3 comprises 12 residues. The CDR3 nucleotides are TGTGCCTCCTCCAGGGTAATCAGTGAAGCTTTCTTT. It yields the protein CASSRVISEAFF.

Worth noting for this clonotype: One end of the junction varies from germline; a read error may be responsible. The DNA of the CDR3 is TGCGCCAGCAGAATTGGCTCGGGGAACACTGAAGTTTTCTTT. Amino acid sequence: CASRIGSGNTEVFF. The gene calls are TRBV5-1 and TRBJ1-1, with D hard to call. CDR3 length: 14 residues. Per germline, CDR1 SGHRS and CDR2 YFSETQ.

The rearrangement links TRBV6-5 to TRBJ2-2, with a weak D call TRBD2 (5 bases). This CDR3 region has 16 residues. Per the germline V gene, CDR1 is MNHEY and CDR2 is SVGAGI. The V end was cut by 6 bases, the J end by 7 bases, with 21 bases between. CDR3: CASSSTFPGRSGELFF. CDR3 coding DNA: TGTGCCAGCAGCAGCACTTTTCCGGGGAGAAGCGGGGAGCTGTTTTTT.

This rearrangement joins TRBV11-1 to TRBJ2-1; either TRBD1 or TRBD2 may fit D (5 bases each). This CDR3 comprises 18 residues. CDR1 and CDR2 from the germline V gene are SGHAT and FQDESV (reference sequence). V lost 3 bases to trimming and J lost 10 bases, with 28 bases between them. The CDR3: CASSFFEDRGLPVGEQFF. As DNA, the CDR3 is TGTGCCAGCAGCTTTTTTGAAGACAGAGGACTCCCGGTAGGAGAGCAGTTCTTC.

Comments on this clonotype: A much larger clone differs from this one at a single base, so this may be a read error. J is TRBJ1-4 and V is TRBV6-6; no firm D call. Germline CDR1 reads MNHNY; CDR2 reads SVGAGI (reference sequence). The CDR3 totals 16 residues. CDR3 residues: CVSSYSAGVGNEKLFF. The CDR3 DNA follows: TGTGTCAGCAGTTACTCGGCGGGAGTTGGGAATGAAAAACTGTTTTTT.

Details on this clonotype: Its ends do not fully match the called genes, so a read error is possible. V and J are TRBV28 and TRBJ2-1; D remains ambiguous. Germline V gene data show CDR1 as MDHEN and CDR2 as SYDVKM. This CDR3 is built from 14 residues. The CDR3, as DNA: TGTGCCAGCAGTAGGCAGGCCCTCTGCAATGATCAGCTATTC. Translating gives CASSRQALCNDQLF.

To note about this clonotype: Since no conserved phenylalanine or tryptophan closes the CDR3, a read error is the likely cause. The chain carries TRBV29-1 and TRBJ2-1; D may be TRBD2 (5 bases). V lost 6 bases to trimming and J lost 2 bases, with 14 bases between them. The length of the CDR3 is 14 residues. CDR1 is SQVTM, CDR2 ANQGSEA, per germline. The DNA of the CDR3 is TGCAGCGTCATGAAGCGGAACACCTACAATGAGCAGTTCTTA. Protein product: CSVMKRNTYNEQFL.

Of note for this clonotype: One end of the junction fails to match germline, which may point to a read error. The J gene is TRBJ2-1, the V gene TRBV10-3; unclear D gene. Germline V CDR1 and CDR2: ENHRY, SYGVKD. The CDR3 is made up of 16 amino acids. CDR3: CAISESTASLYNERFF. CDR3 nucleotide sequence: TGTGCCATCAGTGAGTCCACAGCGTCCTTATACAATGAGCGGTTCTTC.

Remarks on this clonotype: One base away lies a much larger clone, so this may be a sequencing read error. The chain carries TRBV6-2 or TRBV6-3 and TRBJ2-1; 9 bases fit TRBD2. The CDR3 length is 16 residues. CDR1 and CDR2 from the germline V gene are MNHEY and SVGEGT. The CDR3 spells CASSFSGRLSYKEQFF. Written as DNA, the CDR3 is TGTGCCAGCAGTTTTAGCGGGAGACTCTCCTACAAAGAGCAGTTCTTC.

The chain couples TRBV6-1 to TRBJ2-1; 7 positions match TRBD1. The end of the DNA is better explained by TRBJ2-7, so the J call may be wrong. Germline V gene lookup returns CDR1 MNHNS and CDR2 SASEGT. The length of the CDR3 is 16 residues. The CDR3 here is CASSAFGAGGHNEQYF. The CDR3 DNA reads as TGTGCCAGCAGTGCATTCGGGGCAGGGGGACACAATGAGCAGTACTTC.

On this clonotype itself: This could be a read error, since a much larger clone is one nucleotide away. The rearrangement uses TRBV6-1 and TRBJ2-7; D unresolved. CDR1 is MNHNS and CDR2 is SASEGT in the germline V gene. The ends were cut back, 6 bases at V and 5 bases at J, with 11 bases in the middle. CDR3 length: 12 residues. CDR3 nucleotides: TGTGCCAGCAGCTTGAGAGACAACGAGCAGTACTTC. Translation: CASSLRDNEQYF.

Of note for this clonotype: One base away lies a much larger clone, so this may be a sequencing read error. This CDR3 is missing its conserved last phenylalanine or tryptophan, likely due to a read error. The CDR3 loop is CASSLAGGNTGELFS. The CDR3 nucleotides are TGTGCCAGCAGTTTAGCGGGAGGGAACACCGGGGAGCTGTTTTCT. The chain uses TRBV12-3 or TRBV12-4 and TRBJ2-2; a weak D match, TRBD2 (6 bases). Trimming removed 0 bases at V and 1 base at J, with 6 bases between. CDR3 length: 15 amino acids.

For this clonotype: The conserved phenylalanine or tryptophan is not found at the CDR3 terminus, so this likely reflects a read error. The chain recombines TRBV11-2 with TRBJ2-5, with unresolved D. Trimming took 6 bases from V and 3 from J, leaving 11 bases between them. The V gene's germline CDR1 is SGHAT and CDR2 FQNNGV. This CDR3 spans 13 amino acids. The CDR3 sequence is CASRVGIKETQYL. The DNA of the CDR3 is TGTGCCAGCAGGGTTGGGATTAAAGAGACCCAGTACTTG.

This clonotype showed up many times. This chain connects TRBV5-4 to TRBJ1-2, with 8 bases fitting TRBD1. The germline gives CDR1 SGHNT, CDR2 YYREEE (reference sequence). V shed 4 bases, J shed 8 bases, and the junction held 7 bases outside the gene matches. This CDR3 comprises 13 residues. CDR3 residues: CASSVDRVDGYTF. Here the CDR3 DNA reads TGTGCCAGCAGCGTGGACAGGGTCGACGGCTACACCTTC.

This clonotype is a singleton in its sample. The final CDR3 position lacks the conserved phenylalanine or tryptophan, pointing to a likely read error. Because the CDR3's place on the DNA is in doubt, the DNA is left out and the CDR3 is given as listed by TCRdb. The CDR3 loop reads CDARSPSGRDYVQFV. V gene TRBV20-1 combines with J gene TRBJ2-1; the D call TRBD2 from the table was never checked on the DNA. Germline CDR1 and CDR2: DFQATT and SNEGSKA (reference sequence). Termini included, the CDR3 measures 15 amino acids.

In its sample, this clonotype was seen once. This may arise from a read error, as a much more abundant clone is one base away. The chain combines TRBV20-1 with TRBJ2-7; the D call may be TRBD1 or TRBD2 (5 bases each). This CDR3 has 15 residues. The germline V gene has CDR1 DFQATT and CDR2 SNEGSKA (reference sequence). V dropped 1 base and J dropped 1 base, with 14 bases sitting between them. The CDR3 region has the DNA TGCAGTGCTAGAGTTCCGGGACGGCCTTCCTACGAGCAGTACTTC. It yields the protein CSARVPGRPSYEQYF.

The genes are TRBV6-2 or TRBV6-3 and TRBJ2-1; 10 nucleotides line up with TRBD2. The CDR3 runs 16 residues. CDR1 is MNHEY and CDR2 is SVGEGT in the germline V gene. V shed 4 bases, J shed 6 bases, and the junction held 9 bases outside the gene matches. This CDR3 is CASSSPGLALFNEQFF. In DNA form, the CDR3 reads TGTGCCAGCAGTTCCCCGGGACTAGCGCTTTTCAATGAGCAGTTCTTC.

This chain's CDR3 is CSVVTTATNEQFF. DNA for the CDR3: TGCAGCGTTGTGACTACGGCTACCAATGAGCAGTTCTTC. V is TRBV29-1 and J is TRBJ2-1; D is possibly TRBD2 (5 bases). This CDR3 spans 13 amino acids. Trimming stripped 4 bases from V and 6 bases from J, with 13 bases between. CDR1 SQVTM and CDR2 ANQGSEA come from the germline V gene.

This clonotype was seen a handful of times. The chain couples TRBV21-1 to TRBJ1-6; TRBD1 reflects the table's D call only, with no check against the DNA. TRBV21-1 is classified as a pseudogene. This CDR3 has 15 residues. The CDR3 is CASSPWDRYNSPLHF. CDR3 coding DNA: TGTGCCAGCAGCCCATGGGACCGTTATAATTCACCCCTCCACTTT.

This clonotype was detected only once. Possible read error: a much larger clone is one base away. The CDR3 region is CASRGRALNTEAFF. The CDR3 DNA is TGTGCCAGCAGGGGCAGAGCATTGAACACTGAAGCTTTCTTT. The rearrangement joins TRBV6-1 to TRBJ1-1; D is ambiguous. Germline assignment: CDR1 MNHNS and CDR2 SASEGT. Trimming took 6 bases from V and 0 from J, leaving 11 bases between them. The CDR3 loop spans 14 amino acids.

This clonotype has a handful of counts. Just one base apart from a much larger clone, this may be a read error. This CDR3 is missing its conserved last phenylalanine or tryptophan, likely due to a read error. The genes are TRBV28 and TRBJ2-3, with TRBD2 as a possible D gene (5 bases). Germline V gives CDR1 MDHEN, CDR2 SYDVKM. This CDR3 spans 11 amino acids. With 5 bases removed from V and 7 bases from J, the gap between germline ends came to 7 bases. In DNA form, the CDR3 reads TGTGCCAGCAGTCGGGGATATACGCAGTATCTT. This translates into CASSRGYTQYL.

To note about this clonotype: The CDR3 end shows no conserved phenylalanine or tryptophan, and so a read error is likely. This chain links TRBV20-1 with TRBJ2-5, with D hard to call. The CDR3 runs 14 residues. The germline gives CDR1 DFQATT, CDR2 SNEGSKA (reference sequence). The CDR3 here is CSAQYQVIQDTQYS. DNA of the CDR3: TGCAGTGCCCAATACCAAGTGATCCAAGACACCCAGTACTCC.

This clonotype was counted between two and nine times. The chain links TRBV14 to TRBJ2-3, with D perhaps matching TRBD2 (6 bases). Germline lookup yields CDR1 SGHDN and CDR2 FVKESK. The germline V and J ends were trimmed by 3 bases and 5 bases, with 9 bases remaining between them. The CDR3 has 13 residues. Here the CDR3 DNA reads TGTGCCAGCAGCCAGGACTACGTAGATACGCAGTATTTT. This encodes CASSQDYVDTQYF. Full variable domain (rest looked up from reference TRBV14 and TRBJ2-3): EAGVTQFPSHSVIEKGQTVTLRCDPISGHDNLYWYRRVMGKEIKFLLHFVKESKQDESGMPNNRFLAERTGGTYSTLKVQPAELEDSGVYFCASSQDYVDTQYFGPGTRLTVL.